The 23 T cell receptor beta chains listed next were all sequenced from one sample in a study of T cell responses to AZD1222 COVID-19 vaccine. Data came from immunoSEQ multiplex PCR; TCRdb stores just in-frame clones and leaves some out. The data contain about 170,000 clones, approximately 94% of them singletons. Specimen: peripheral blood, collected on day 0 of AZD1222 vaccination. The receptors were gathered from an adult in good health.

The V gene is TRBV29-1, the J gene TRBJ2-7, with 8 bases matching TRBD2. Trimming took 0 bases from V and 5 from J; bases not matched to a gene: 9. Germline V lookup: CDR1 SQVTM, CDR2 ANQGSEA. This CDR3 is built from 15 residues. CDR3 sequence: CSVEDRLAGVHEQYF. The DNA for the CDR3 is TGCAGCGTTGAAGATCGCCTAGCGGGTGTCCACGAGCAGTACTTC.

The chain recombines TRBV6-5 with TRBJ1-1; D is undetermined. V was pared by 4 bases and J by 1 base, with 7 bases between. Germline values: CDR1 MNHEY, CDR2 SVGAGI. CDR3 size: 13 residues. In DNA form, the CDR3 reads TGTGCCAGCAGTTTCGACCAGAACACTGAAGCTTTCTTT. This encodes CASSFDQNTEAFF.

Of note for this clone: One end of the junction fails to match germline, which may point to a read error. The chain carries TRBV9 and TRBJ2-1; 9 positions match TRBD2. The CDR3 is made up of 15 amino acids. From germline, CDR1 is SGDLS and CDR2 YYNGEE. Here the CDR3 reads CASSAISGSYNKQFF. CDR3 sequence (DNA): TGTGCCAGCAGCGCAATTAGCGGGAGCTACAATAAGCAGTTCTTC.

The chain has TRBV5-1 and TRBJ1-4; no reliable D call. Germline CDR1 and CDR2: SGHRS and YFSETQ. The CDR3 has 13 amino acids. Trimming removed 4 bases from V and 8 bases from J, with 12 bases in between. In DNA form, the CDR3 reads TGCGCCAGCAGCGGAGGGCTTATCGAAAAACTGTTTTTT. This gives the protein CASSGGLIEKLFF.

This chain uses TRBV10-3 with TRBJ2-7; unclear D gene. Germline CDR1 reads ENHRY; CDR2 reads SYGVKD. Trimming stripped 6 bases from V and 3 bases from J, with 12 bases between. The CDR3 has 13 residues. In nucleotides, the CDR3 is TGTGCCATCAGCTCGCAGGCTATCTACGAGCAGTACTTC. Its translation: CAISSQAIYEQYF.

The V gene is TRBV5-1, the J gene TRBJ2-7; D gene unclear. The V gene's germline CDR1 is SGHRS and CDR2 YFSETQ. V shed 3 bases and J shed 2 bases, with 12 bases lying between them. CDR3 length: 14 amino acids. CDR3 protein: CASSSAVGPYEQYF. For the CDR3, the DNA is TGCGCCAGCAGCTCCGCGGTAGGCCCCTACGAGCAGTACTTC.

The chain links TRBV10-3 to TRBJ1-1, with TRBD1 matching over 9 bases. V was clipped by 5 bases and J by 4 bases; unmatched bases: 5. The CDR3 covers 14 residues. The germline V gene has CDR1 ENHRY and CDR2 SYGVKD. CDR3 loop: CAISPGTGSTEAFF. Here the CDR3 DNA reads TGTGCCATCAGTCCCGGGACAGGGAGCACTGAAGCTTTCTTT.

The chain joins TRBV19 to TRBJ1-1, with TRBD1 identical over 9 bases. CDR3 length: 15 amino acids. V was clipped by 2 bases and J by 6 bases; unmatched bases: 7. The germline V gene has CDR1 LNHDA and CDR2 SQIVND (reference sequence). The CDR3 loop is CASSITGTGNSEAFF. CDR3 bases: TGTGCCAGTAGTATAACCGGGACAGGGAATTCTGAAGCTTTCTTT.

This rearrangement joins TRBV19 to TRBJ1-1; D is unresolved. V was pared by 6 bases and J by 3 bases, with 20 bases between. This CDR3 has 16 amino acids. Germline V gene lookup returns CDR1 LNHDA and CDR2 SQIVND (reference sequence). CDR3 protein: CASSGGGSRRDTEAFF. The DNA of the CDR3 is TGTGCCAGTAGCGGAGGAGGATCCCGGCGGGACACTGAAGCTTTCTTT.

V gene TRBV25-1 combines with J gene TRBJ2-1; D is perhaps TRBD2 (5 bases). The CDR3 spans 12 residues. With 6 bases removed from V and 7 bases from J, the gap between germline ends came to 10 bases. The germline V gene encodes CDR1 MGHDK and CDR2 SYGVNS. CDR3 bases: TGTGCCAGCAGCGCTAGGAGGAATGAGCAGTTCTTC. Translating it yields CASSARRNEQFF.

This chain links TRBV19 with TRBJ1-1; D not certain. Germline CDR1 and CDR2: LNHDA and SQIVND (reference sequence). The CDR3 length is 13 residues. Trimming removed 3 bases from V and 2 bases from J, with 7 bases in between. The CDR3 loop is CASSIELNTEAFF. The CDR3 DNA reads TGTGCCAGTAGTATTGAGCTCAACACTGAAGCTTTCTTT.

CDR3 DNA sequence: TGTGCCAGCAGCTTCAGGGTTGGGGTAGGCACTGAAGCTTTCTTT. Translated: CASSFRVGVGTEAFF. The chain links TRBV5-4 to TRBJ1-1; D may be TRBD1 (5 bases). The germline gives CDR1 SGHNT, CDR2 YYREEE (reference sequence). The CDR3 consists of 15 residues. Trimming stripped 2 bases from V and 4 bases from J, with 15 bases between.

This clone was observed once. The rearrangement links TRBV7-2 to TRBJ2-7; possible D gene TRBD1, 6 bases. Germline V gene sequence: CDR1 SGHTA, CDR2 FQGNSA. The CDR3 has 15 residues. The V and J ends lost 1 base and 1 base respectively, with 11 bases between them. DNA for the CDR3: TGTGCCAGCAGCTTAGAGGGCAGGGGTTCCTACGAGCAGTACTTC. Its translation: CASSLEGRGSYEQYF.

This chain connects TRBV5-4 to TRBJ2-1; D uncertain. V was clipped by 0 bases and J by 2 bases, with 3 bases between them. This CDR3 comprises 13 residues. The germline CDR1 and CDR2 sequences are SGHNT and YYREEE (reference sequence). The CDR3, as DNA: TGTGCCAGCAGCTTGGGTACCTACAATGAGCAGTTCTTC. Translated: CASSLGTYNEQFF. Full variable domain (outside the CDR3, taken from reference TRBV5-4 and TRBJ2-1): ETGVTQSPTHLIKTRGQQVTLRCSSQSGHNTVSWYQQALGQGPQFIFQYYREEENGRGNFPPRFSGLQFPNYSSELNVNALELDDSALYLCASSLGTYNEQFFGPGTRLTVL.

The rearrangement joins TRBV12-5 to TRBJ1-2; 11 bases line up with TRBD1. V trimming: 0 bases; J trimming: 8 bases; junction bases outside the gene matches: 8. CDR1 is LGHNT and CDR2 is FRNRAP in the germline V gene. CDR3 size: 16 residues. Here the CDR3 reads CASGLVRGQGALGYTF. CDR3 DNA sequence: TGTGCTAGTGGTTTGGTACGAGGACAGGGGGCGCTGGGCTACACCTTC.

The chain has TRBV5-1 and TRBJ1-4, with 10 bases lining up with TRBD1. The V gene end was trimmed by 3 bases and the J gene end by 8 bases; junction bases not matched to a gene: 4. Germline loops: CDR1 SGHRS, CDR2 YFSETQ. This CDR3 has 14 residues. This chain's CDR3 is CASSSGQGEEKLFF. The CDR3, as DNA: TGCGCCAGCAGCTCTGGACAGGGGGAGGAAAAACTGTTTTTT.

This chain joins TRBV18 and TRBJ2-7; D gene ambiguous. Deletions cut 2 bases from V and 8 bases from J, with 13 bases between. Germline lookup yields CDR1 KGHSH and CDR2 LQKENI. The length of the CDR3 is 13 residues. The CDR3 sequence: CASSPELGSQQYF. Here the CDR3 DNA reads TGTGCCAGCTCACCAGAGCTCGGGTCTCAGCAGTACTTC.

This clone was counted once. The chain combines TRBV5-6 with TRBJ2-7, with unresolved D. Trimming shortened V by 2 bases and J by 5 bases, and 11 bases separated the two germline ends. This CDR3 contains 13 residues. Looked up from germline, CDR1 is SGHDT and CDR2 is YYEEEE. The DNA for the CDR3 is TGTGCCAGCAGCTTTGGCGGTAGAAACGAGCAGTACTTC. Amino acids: CASSFGGRNEQYF.

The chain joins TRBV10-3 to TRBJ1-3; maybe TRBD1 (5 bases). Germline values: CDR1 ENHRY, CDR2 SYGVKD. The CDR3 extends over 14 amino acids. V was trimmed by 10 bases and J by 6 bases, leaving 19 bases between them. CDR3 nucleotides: TGTGCCACCTGGCCGGGGGAAGTGGAAAACACCATATATTTT. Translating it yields CATWPGEVENTIYF.

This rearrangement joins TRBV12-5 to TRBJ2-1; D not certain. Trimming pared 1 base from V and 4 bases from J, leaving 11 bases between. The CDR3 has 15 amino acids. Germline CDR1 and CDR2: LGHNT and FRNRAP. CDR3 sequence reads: CASGLAATIYNEQFF. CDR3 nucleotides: TGTGCTAGTGGTTTGGCCGCAACTATATACAATGAGCAGTTCTTC.

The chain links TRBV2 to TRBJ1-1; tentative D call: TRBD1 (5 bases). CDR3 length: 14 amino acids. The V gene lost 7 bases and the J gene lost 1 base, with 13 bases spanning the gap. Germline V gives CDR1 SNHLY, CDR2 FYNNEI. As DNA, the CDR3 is TGTGCCAGCACCCTAGGACATACGAACACTGAAGCTTTCTTT. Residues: CASTLGHTNTEAFF. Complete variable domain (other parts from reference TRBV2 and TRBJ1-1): EPEVTQTPSHQVTQMGQEVILRCVPISNHLYFYWYRQILGQKVEFLVSFYNNEISEKSEIFDDQFSVERPDGSNFTLKIRSTKLEDSAMYFCASTLGHTNTEAFFGQGTRLTVV.

Here the CDR3 reads CASSSTLDNEQFF. CDR3 nucleotide sequence: TGTGCCAGCAGCTCCACGTTGGACAATGAGCAGTTCTTC. The rearrangement links TRBV9 to TRBJ2-1; D is uncertain. Trimming took off 4 bases at V and 5 bases at J, with 10 bases between the two ends. Germline V gene lookup returns CDR1 SGDLS and CDR2 YYNGEE. The CDR3 runs 13 residues.

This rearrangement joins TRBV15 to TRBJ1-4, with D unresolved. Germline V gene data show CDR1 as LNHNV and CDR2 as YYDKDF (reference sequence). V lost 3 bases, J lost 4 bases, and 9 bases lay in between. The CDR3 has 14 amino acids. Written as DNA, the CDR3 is TGTGCCACCAGCAGTGGCCAGAATAATGAAAAACTGTTTTTT. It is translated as CATSSGQNNEKLFF.